The present T cell receptor (beta chain) was sequenced within a study of molecular identifiers for immune sequencing clone quantification. Study-level information: Five portions were made in replicates from RNA of approximately 22,000 or 94,000 naive CD8 cells, and four underwent sequencing.

Previously described methods and listed TCR primers were used for bulk TCR libraries. Via MiXCR, TCRdb re-called the PCR reads, giving one row per CDR3 protein. The table lists around 480,000 distinct CDR3 sequences, approximately 25% of them singletons. CDR3 length: 15 amino acids. Trimming shortened V by 5 bases and J by 12 bases, and 22 bases separated the two germline ends. Germline CDR1 PRHDT, CDR2 FYEKMQ (reference sequence). For naive CD8 T cells, sorting used the CD8+CD4-CCR7+CD45RA+ phenotype. The receptor's source is a human donor in good health. Some libraries in this study had Jurkat cell RNA spiked in. The sequencing sample was made of naive CD8+ T cells from blood, with Jurkat cell RNA spiked in. Subset: FACS-sorted CD8+CD4-CCR7+CD45RA+ naive T cells. The chain recombines TRBV13 with TRBJ1-4; D gene uncertain. The chain's CDR3 is CASSEAAGLREELFF. CDR3 DNA: TGTGCCAGCAGCGAGGCCGCTGGACTAAGGGAAGAACTGTTTTTT.